The clone carrying this T cell receptor beta chain turned up a few times. The antigen is not known. TCRdb re-called the reads with MiXCR, one entry per CDR3 protein. The sample yields about 260,000 distinct CDR3 sequences, around 13% seen once. These data originate in a study of T cell repertoires in cytomegalovirus infection. Study context: From public TCR beta signatures came an indication of both CMV infection and matching HLA type.

The CDR3 extends over 14 amino acids. The germline V and J ends were trimmed by 3 bases and 3 bases, with 9 bases remaining between them. Study-wide points: It was HLA-C-restricted CMV-specific TCR beta clonotypes that dominated the response ex vivo. Totalled public TCR beta family frequency picked out people who carried CMV plus the relevant HLA.

The chain couples TRBV12-3 or TRBV12-4 to TRBJ1-5; D is unresolved. The material sequenced was PBMCs. This sequence originates from a human donor in good health (CMV status not recorded). Some clones in this sample may be carry-over from other donors' samples. The CDR3 nucleotides read TGTGCCAGCAGTTTTGGGAGTTACAATCAGCCCCAGCATTTT. Protein sequence: CASSFGSYNQPQHF.